These T cell receptor beta chains were read from a single sample in a study of T cell responses to AZD1222 COVID-19 vaccine. Method: immunoSEQ multiplex PCR; TCRdb's copy keeps in-frame clones and lacks some. The sample lists about 120,000 clones, around 89% seen once, with roughly 10% in the top ten. The sample consisted of peripheral blood, taken on day 0 of MenACWY control vaccination. Receptors were obtained from an adult in good health. CDR3s include the opening cysteine and the closing phenylalanine or tryptophan. Fields, in order: V gene, clone size, D gene, CDR3 length, J gene, CDR3 DNA, CDR3 protein. A D gene is named only where the DNA matches it firmly. The size field is filled for only some rows; it gives once, few, many or a size class.

TRBV19,.,TRBD2,16,TRBJ2-7,TGTGCCAGTAGATCCCTAGCGGGAGGGCCTCGGAACGAGCAGTACTTC,CASRSLAGGPRNEQYF
TRBV19,once,.,15,TRBJ1-5,TGTGCCAGTAGTATTGTCAGGCAGGGGAATCAGCCCCAGCATTTT,CASSIVRQGNQPQHF
TRBV19,.,TRBD1,15,TRBJ2-2,TGTGCCAGTAGTATCGGGACAGCTCGCACCGGGGAGCTGTTTTTT,CASSIGTARTGELFF
TRBV5-1,.,.,16,TRBJ2-5,TGCGCCAGCAGCTTGGGCCCCACAGCGGGTCAAGAGACCCAGTACTTC,CASSLGPTAGQETQYF
TRBV4-3,.,TRBD2,16,TRBJ2-3,TGCGCCAGCAGCCAAGGGTGGACTAGCGGTGCAGATACGCAGTATTTT,CASSQGWTSGADTQYF
TRBV5-1,.,.,15,TRBJ2-1,TGCGCCAGCAGTTCTCGGGACACCCTATACAATGAGCAGTTCTTC,CASSSRDTLYNEQFF
TRBV30,.,.,14,TRBJ1-1,TGTGCCTGGAGTGTAAGCAGGGATAATACTAAAGCTTTCTTT,CAWSVSRDNTKAFF
TRBV5-1,.,TRBD1,14,TRBJ2-7,TGCGCCAGCAGCTCCGGGGACAGCTCCTACGAGCAGTACTTC,CASSSGDSSYEQYF
TRBV27,.,.,14,TRBJ2-7,TGTGCCAGCAGTTTAGCAGGGGAGAACTACGAGCAGTACTTC,CASSLAGENYEQYF
TRBV5-4,.,.,15,TRBJ2-2,TGTGCCAGCAGCTACTACGGGCGGAACACCGGGGAGCTGTTTTTT,CASSYYGRNTGELFF
TRBV7-2,few,.,13,TRBJ2-7,TGTGCCAGCAGCCCCTCAGGGTTCTACGAGCAGTACTTC,CASSPSGFYEQYF
TRBV13,few,.,15,TRBJ2-7,TGTGCCAGCAGCTTAGAGGGCGGGACGCCCTACGAGCAGTACTTC,CASSLEGGTPYEQYF
TRBV9,.,TRBD1,16,TRBJ2-5,TGTGCCAGCAGCGAGACAGGGACAGGGGCACTCGGGACCCAGTACTTC,CASSETGTGALGTQYF
TRBV11-3,.,.,12,TRBJ1-1,TGTGCCAGCAGCTTCAAAGCCACTGAAGCTTTCTTT,CASSFKATEAFF
TRBV28,.,TRBD1,14,TRBJ2-3,TGTGCCAGCAGAACAGGGGGTGACACAGATACGCAGTATTTT,CASRTGGDTDTQYF
TRBV9,.,TRBD2,18,TRBJ2-1,TGTGCCAGCAGCTCACCGAGGGGGACTAGCGGGGCCTACAATGAGCAGTTCTTC,CASSSPRGTSGAYNEQFF
TRBV5-1,once,.,14,TRBJ1-4,TGCGCCAGCAGCTTCGAAGCAACTAATGAAAAACTGTTTTTT,CASSFEATNEKLFF
TRBV2,.,.,14,TRBJ2-3,TGTGCCAGCGGTACCGGCCCCACGACAGATACGCAGTATTTT,CASGTGPTTDTQYF
TRBV7-9,.,.,14,TRBJ2-1,TGTGCCAGCACCTCCCGCAAGATTTACAATGAGCAGTTCTTC,CASTSRKIYNEQFF
TRBV11-3,.,TRBD2,15,TRBJ2-7,TGTGCCAGCAGCTTCAGAAGCGGGAGGGCCGACGAGCAGTACTTC,CASSFRSGRADEQYF
TRBV9,.,TRBD2,16,TRBJ2-1,TGTGCCAGCAGCGCCGCCGGGACTAGCGGTATTAATGAGCAGTTCTTC,CASSAAGTSGINEQFF
TRBV7-6,.,.,17,TRBJ1-4,TGTGCCAGCAGCCGCTTACGTAGTCTGGCAACTAATGAAAAACTGTTTTTT,CASSRLRSLATNEKLFF
TRBV9,.,TRBD2,19,TRBJ2-3,TGTGCCAGCAGCCCCCCTCCGGGACTAGCGGGAGTAGGGGCAGATACGCAGTATTTT,CASSPPPGLAGVGADTQYF
TRBV6-5,.,.,15,TRBJ1-1,TGTGCCAGCAGTTACTTTGGGACGGGGAACACTGAAGCTTTCTTT,CASSYFGTGNTEAFF
TRBV3-1/TRBV3-2,medium-sized,.,17,TRBJ2-6,TGTGCCAGCAGCCCTAAGGAGGGTGTTTCTGGGGCCAACGTCCTGACTTTC,CASSPKEGVSGANVLTF
TRBV9,.,.,19,TRBJ2-2,TGTGCCAGCAGCGTAGGGGTTGGATTGTTACACCAGAACACCGGGGAGCTGTTTTTT,CASSVGVGLLHQNTGELFF
TRBV6-5,.,TRBD2,13,TRBJ2-3,TGTGCCACCCGGGGGGGAGGCACAGATACGCAGTATTTT,CATRGGGTDTQYF
TRBV5-1,.,.,14,TRBJ2-1,TGCGCCAGCAGCACGGGACAAGAAAACAATGAGCAGTTCTTC,CASSTGQENNEQFF
TRBV5-1,.,TRBD2,15,TRBJ2-1,TGCGCCAGCAGATCGGCGGGAGGCGGTTACAATGAGCAGTTCTTC,CASRSAGGGYNEQFF
TRBV29-1,many,TRBD2,12,TRBJ2-3,TGCAGCGTTGACCGACTAGCGGGAGGGAAGTATTTT,CSVDRLAGGKYF
TRBV6-2/TRBV6-3,.,.,13,TRBJ1-5,TGTGCCAGCAGTTTCTTCCGATATCAGCCCCAGCATTTT,CASSFFRYQPQHF
TRBV12-3/TRBV12-4,.,.,13,TRBJ2-1,TGTGCCAGCAGTTTCGGTATTGGCAATGAGCAGTTCTTC,CASSFGIGNEQFF
TRBV20-1,.,.,11,TRBJ1-1,TGCAGTGCTAGAGTTCCGGGGAGAGCTTTCTTT,CSARVPGRAFF
TRBV7-6,.,TRBD1,15,TRBJ2-7,TGTGCCAGCAGTTTCCAGGGGGCAGGCTCCTACGAGCAGTACTTC,CASSFQGAGSYEQYF
TRBV30,.,TRBD2,17,TRBJ2-3,TGTGCCTGGAGTGGGACTAGCGGGAGTTTCGTGACAGATACGCAGTATTTT,CAWSGTSGSFVTDTQYF
TRBV18,once,TRBD1,16,TRBJ1-1,TGTGCCAGCTCACTCTCCGGGACAGGGACGAACACTGAAGCTTTCTTT,CASSLSGTGTNTEAFF
TRBV14,.,.,17,TRBJ2-2,TGTGCCAGCAGCCCGAGACAGTCGGGTGCAAACACCGGGGAGCTGTTTTTT,CASSPRQSGANTGELFF
TRBV12-3/TRBV12-4,.,TRBD1,13,TRBJ1-1,TGTGCCAGCAGGACAGGGTCGGTTACTGAAGCTTTCTTT,CASRTGSVTEAFF
TRBV6-4,few,.,13,TRBJ1-2,TGTGCCAGCAGCCCGGGACGGATCTATGGCTACACCTTC,CASSPGRIYGYTF
TRBV7-9,.,.,14,TRBJ1-5,TGTGCCAGCAGCTTAGCGCTGAGGGATCAGCCCCAGCATTTT,CASSLALRDQPQHF
TRBV5-6,few,TRBD1,17,TRBJ1-1,TGTGCCAGCAGCTTTACTGTTCCGGGACAGGGTGGCACTGAAGCTTTCTTT,CASSFTVPGQGGTEAFF
TRBV6-5,.,.,14,TRBJ2-2,TGTGCCAGCAGTTACTCGGGAAACACCGGGGAGCTGTTTTTT,CASSYSGNTGELFF
TRBV2,.,.,13,TRBJ2-3,TGTGCCAGCAGTGAAGCGCATTGGGCAGGACAGTATTTT,CASSEAHWAGQYF
TRBV11-3,.,TRBD1,15,TRBJ2-1,TGTGCCAGCAGCTTCCACAGGGGACCCTACAATGAGCAGTTCTTC,CASSFHRGPYNEQFF
TRBV29-1,.,TRBD1,14,TRBJ2-1,TGCAGCGTCCTTAGACAGGGGCGCGTCGATGAGCAGTTCTTC,CSVLRQGRVDEQFF
TRBV24-1,.,.,15,TRBJ1-1,TGTGCCACCAGTGATGCCCGGGGCATGAACACTGAAGCTTTCTTT,CATSDARGMNTEAFF
TRBV13,.,TRBD2,16,TRBJ2-2,TGTGCCAGCAGCTTGGGACTAGCGGAAAACACCGGGGAGCTGTTTTTT,CASSLGLAENTGELFF
TRBV9,.,TRBD2,15,TRBJ2-1,TGTGCCAGCAGCCCCCGGACTAGCGGGAGGAATGAGCAGTTCTTC,CASSPRTSGRNEQFF
TRBV10-3,.,TRBD2,19,TRBJ2-5,TGTGCCATCAGAGAATTCTCCGGGACTAGCGGGAGACCCCAAGAGACCCAGTACTTC,CAIREFSGTSGRPQETQYF
TRBV7-9,.,TRBD1,15,TRBJ1-5,TGTGCCAGCAGCTTTAACCGGGACAGGGAGGAGCCCCAGCATTTT,CASSFNRDREEPQHF
TRBV29-1,.,TRBD1,16,TRBJ1-4,TGCAGCGTTGTGGTGGGACAGGGGGAGCTTAATGAAAAACTGTTTTTT,CSVVVGQGELNEKLFF
TRBV6-6,.,.,13,TRBJ2-7,TGTGCCAGCAGGACGCGGGTCTACTACGAGCAGTACTTC,CASRTRVYYEQYF
TRBV5-1,.,.,15,TRBJ1-3,TGCGCCAGCAGCCCCAGCAGCGGTTCCGGAAACACCATATATTTT,CASSPSSGSGNTIYF
TRBV5-6,.,TRBD2,17,TRBJ2-5,TGTGCCAGCAGCTTGGCCTCGGCTAGCGGGGCTCAAGAGACCCAGTACTTC,CASSLASASGAQETQYF
TRBV25-1,.,.,13,TRBJ2-7,TGTGCCAGCAGTGAACCCAAGGTTAGCGAGCAGTACTTC,CASSEPKVSEQYF